The rows below give T cell receptor beta chains drawn from one sample of a study of blood T cell repertoires in COVID-19. Generated by immunoSEQ multiplex PCR, the TCRdb table keeps only in-frame clones and is missing some. This sample has about 330,000 clones; 92% occur once, and the top ten carry roughly 20%. What was sequenced was PBMCs or T cells enriched from blood (not recorded which). These receptors were taken from a woman aged 30 to 39 who had recovered from COVID-19. Both conserved end residues are part of each CDR3. The D gene is left open where the match is weak. Size tells how often a clone was seen (once, few, many) or the class of an expanded clone, and some rows leave it out.

NA	NA	TRBV5-1	TRBJ1-5	CASSLEGRNQPQHF	TGCGCCAGCAGCTTAGAGGGCCGAAATCAGCCCCAGCATTTT
NA	NA	TRBV24-1	TRBJ1-1	CATSDWGGTEAFF	TGTGCCACCAGTGATTGGGGAGGCACTGAAGCTTTCTTT
once	TRBD1	TRBV5-6	TRBJ1-1	CASSLLGQGPTNTEAFF	TGTGCCAGCAGCTTGTTGGGACAGGGACCCACGAACACTGAAGCTTTCTTT
NA	NA	TRBV19	TRBJ2-3	CASSMGGGDTQYF	TGTGCCAGTAGTATGGGAGGGGGTGATACGCAGTATTTT
once	NA	TRBV24-1	TRBJ2-2	CATSLAVGELFF	TGTGCCACCAGTCTCGCGGTGGGGGAGCTGTTTTTT
once	NA	TRBV27	TRBJ1-5	CASSPLGVSDQPQHF	TGTGCCAGCAGTCCGCTTGGTGTATCGGATCAGCCCCAGCATTTT
NA	NA	TRBV7-9	TRBJ1-1	CASSGEGGTEAFF	TGTGCCAGTTCAGGGGAGGGAGGCACTGAAGCTTTCTTT
NA	TRBD1	TRBV18	TRBJ2-5	CASSPEGQPQETQYF	TGTGCCAGCTCACCTGAGGGACAGCCTCAAGAGACCCAGTACTTC
NA	NA	TRBV2	TRBJ1-5	CASSEAGYQPQHF	TGTGCCAGCAGTGAGGCGGGGTACCAGCCCCAGCATTTT
NA	NA	TRBV19	TRBJ1-5	CASSMRGSLSGNQPQHF	TGTGCCAGTAGTATGCGGGGCAGCCTATCGGGCAATCAGCCCCAGCATTTT
NA	TRBD1	TRBV28	TRBJ1-5	CASSPLGGTGGWSNQPQHF	TGTGCCAGCAGTCCCCTGGGGGGGACAGGGGGCTGGAGCAATCAGCCCCAGCATTTT
NA	NA	TRBV6-2/TRBV6-3	TRBJ1-6	CASSYDGLNNSPLHF	TGTGCCAGCAGTTACGACGGGTTAAATAATTCACCCCTCCACTTT
NA	NA	TRBV30	TRBJ1-3	CAWSRAGNTIYF	TGTGCCTGGAGTCGGGCTGGAAACACCATATATTTT
once	TRBD2	TRBV6-5	TRBJ2-1	CASSSRGVNNEQFF	TGTGCCAGCAGTTCTCGGGGGGTTAACAATGAGCAGTTCTTC
few	TRBD1	TRBV28	TRBJ1-5	CASSSGTGRIGQPQHF	TGTGCCAGCAGTTCAGGGACAGGGCGGATCGGTCAGCCCCAGCATTTT
once	NA	TRBV29-1	TRBJ1-2	CSVVLPPVTLGQLLDAGYTF	TGCAGCGTCGTTCTACCCCCTGTCACGCTCGGACAGTTATTAGATGCTGGCTACACCTTC
NA	NA	TRBV9	TRBJ1-2	CASSPGGVGNYGYTF	TGTGCCAGCAGCCCAGGAGGAGTCGGGAACTATGGCTACACCTTC
NA	NA	TRBV7-7	TRBJ2-1	CASSGTLDVEQFF	TGTGCTAGCAGCGGAACTCTAGATGTGGAGCAGTTCTTC
NA	TRBD1	TRBV6-5	TRBJ2-2	CASRGGQGDTGELFF	TGTGCCAGCAGGGGAGGACAGGGAGACACCGGGGAGCTGTTTTTT
NA	NA	TRBV25-1	TRBJ2-3	CASSEGLTTDTQYF	TGTGCCAGCAGTGAAGGGCTCACCACAGATACGCAGTATTTT
NA	TRBD1	TRBV5-5	TRBJ1-6	CASSSGTGFSPLHF	TGTGCCAGCAGCTCCGGGACAGGGTTCTCACCCCTCCACTTT
NA	NA	TRBV18	TRBJ1-4	CASSRAPGEKLFF	TGTGCCAGCTCACGAGCGCCCGGTGAAAAACTGTTTTTT
NA	NA	TRBV30	TRBJ1-1	CAWSVLGASTEAFF	TGTGCCTGGAGTGTACTGGGGGCAAGCACTGAAGCTTTCTTT
NA	NA	TRBV28	TRBJ1-5	CASGGATGSNQPQHF	TGTGCCAGCGGAGGAGCCACCGGGAGCAATCAGCCCCAGCATTTT
NA	TRBD1	TRBV19	TRBJ2-7	CASEVPGDREGEQYF	TGTGCCAGTGAAGTCCCTGGGGACAGGGAGGGCGAGCAGTACTTC
NA	TRBD1	TRBV10-3	TRBJ1-2	CAISERQGGYGYTF	TGTGCCATCAGTGAGAGACAGGGCGGCTATGGCTACACCTTC
NA	TRBD1	TRBV18	TRBJ1-2	CASSPKSGQGMTNYGYTF	TGTGCCAGCTCACCGAAATCTGGACAGGGAATGACTAACTATGGCTACACCTTC
NA	NA	TRBV2	TRBJ2-5	CASRVDYQETQYF	TGTGCCAGCAGAGTCGACTATCAAGAGACCCAGTACTTC
NA	NA	TRBV7-8	TRBJ1-1	CASSPQGLNTEAFF	TGTGCCAGCAGCCCACAGGGATTGAACACTGAAGCTTTCTTT
NA	TRBD2	TRBV7-2	TRBJ2-3	CASSSGAGGSLSTDTQYF	TGTGCCAGCAGCTCCGGAGCGGGGGGGTCACTTAGCACAGATACGCAGTATTTT